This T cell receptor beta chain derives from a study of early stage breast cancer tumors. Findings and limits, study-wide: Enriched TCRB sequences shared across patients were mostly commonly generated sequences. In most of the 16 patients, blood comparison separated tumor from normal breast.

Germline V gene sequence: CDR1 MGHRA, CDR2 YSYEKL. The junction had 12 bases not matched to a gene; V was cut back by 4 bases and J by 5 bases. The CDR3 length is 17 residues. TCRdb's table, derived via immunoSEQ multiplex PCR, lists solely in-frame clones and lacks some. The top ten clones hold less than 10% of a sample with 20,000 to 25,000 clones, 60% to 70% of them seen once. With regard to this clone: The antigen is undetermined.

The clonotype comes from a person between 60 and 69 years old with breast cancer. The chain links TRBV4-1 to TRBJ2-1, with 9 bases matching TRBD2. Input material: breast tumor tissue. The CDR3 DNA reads TGCGCCAGCAGCCCCCGCGGGAGGGGCCCGGAGGACAATGAGCAGTTCTTC. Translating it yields CASSPRGRGPEDNEQFF.